The 12 T cell receptor beta chains presented below share a single source sample, sequenced in a study of T cell responses to AZD1222 COVID-19 vaccine. TCRdb's table, derived via immunoSEQ multiplex PCR, lists solely in-frame clones and lacks some. The sample has approximately 180,000 clones; 88% are singletons. This specimen was peripheral blood, taken on day 0 of AZD1222 vaccination. The receptors here all came from an adult in good health.

The rearrangement joins TRBV7-3 to TRBJ2-5; tentative D call: TRBD1 (6 bases). Per the germline V gene, CDR1 is SGHTA and CDR2 is FQGTGA. The CDR3 has 13 residues. Trimming shortened V by 4 bases and J by 3 bases, and 9 bases separated the two germline ends. CDR3 sequence: CASSSNREETQYF. The CDR3 region has the DNA TGTGCCAGCAGCTCCAACAGGGAAGAGACCCAGTACTTC.

This rearrangement joins TRBV3-1 (or the pseudogene TRBV3-2) to TRBJ2-2; D unclear. The V gene's germline CDR1 is LGHDT and CDR2 YNNKEL (reference sequence). The CDR3 length is 13 residues. V lost 0 bases and J lost 4, with 3 bases in between. Written as DNA, the CDR3 is TGTGCCAGCAGCCAAGACGCCACCGGGGAGCTGTTTTTT. Translating it yields CASSQDATGELFF.

This sequence joins TRBV6-5 and TRBJ2-3; perhaps TRBD2 as D (5 bases). Trimming shortened V by 0 bases and J by 0 bases, and 10 bases separated the two germline ends. The CDR3 loop spans 16 amino acids. Germline V lookup: CDR1 MNHEY, CDR2 SVGAGI. The CDR3 region is CASSYSFSDSTDTQYF. CDR3 DNA sequence: TGTGCCAGCAGTTACTCGTTTAGCGATAGCACAGATACGCAGTATTTT.

The chain joins TRBV7-3 to TRBJ2-3; D gene ambiguous. The CDR3 is made up of 14 amino acids. V lost 1 base and J 6 bases, leaving 11 bases between the germline ends. CDR1 is SGHTA, CDR2 FQGTGA, per germline. In nucleotides, the CDR3 is TGTGCCAGCAGCTTAAGACCGCAGCACGATACGCAGTATTTT. Encoded protein: CASSLRPQHDTQYF.

V is TRBV5-1 and J is TRBJ1-4; a possible D gene is TRBD1 (5 bases). Trimming left V 0 bases short and J 6 bases short, with 12 bases between. The length of the CDR3 is 15 residues. Per germline, CDR1 SGHRS and CDR2 YFSETQ. DNA for the CDR3: TGCGCCAGCAGCTTGGCTCGGGGGGTTGATGAAAAACTGTTTTTT. Protein product: CASSLARGVDEKLFF.

This chain connects TRBV2 to TRBJ1-1; D is unresolved. CDR1 is SNHLY, CDR2 FYNNEI, per germline. V dropped 2 bases and J dropped 11 bases, with 12 bases sitting between them. This CDR3 region has 12 residues. Here the CDR3 DNA reads TGTGCCAGCAGTGAAAGGGAGGTAATGGCTTTCTTT. Its translation: CASSEREVMAFF.

The rearrangement links TRBV11-2 to TRBJ1-1; D remains ambiguous. The CDR3 loop spans 13 amino acids. CDR1 and CDR2 from the germline V gene are SGHAT and FQNNGV. Trimming took 3 bases from V and 1 from J, leaving 6 bases between them. Here the CDR3 DNA reads TGTGCCAGCAGCTTTCCCTGGAACACTGAAGCTTTCTTT. It specifies CASSFPWNTEAFF. The full variable domain, in which reference TRBV11-2 and TRBJ1-1 provide the parts outside the CDR3, is EAGVAQSPRYKIIEKRQSVAFWCNPISGHATLYWYQQILGQGPKLLIQFQNNGVVDDSQLPKDRFSAERLKGVDSTLKIQPAKLEDSAVYLCASSFPWNTEAFFGQGTRLTVV.

This sequence joins TRBV28 and TRBJ2-1; D possibly matches TRBD1 or TRBD2 (5 bases each). The CDR3 totals 15 residues. Germline CDR1 reads MDHEN; CDR2 reads SYDVKM. V gave up 1 base and J gave up 6 bases, with 13 bases separating them. The chain's CDR3 is CASSLFVGEINEQFF. For the CDR3, the DNA is TGTGCCAGCAGTTTATTTGTGGGGGAGATCAATGAGCAGTTCTTC.

The chain recombines TRBV5-5 with TRBJ2-7; 8 nucleotides match TRBD1. Germline V gives CDR1 SGHKS, CDR2 YYEKEE (reference sequence). J was trimmed by 5 bases and V by 0 bases; bases with no gene match: 7. The CDR3 length is 15 residues. Here the CDR3 DNA reads TGTGCCAGCAGCTTGGGTGGGTACAGGGGGAACGAGCAGTACTTC. This codes for CASSLGGYRGNEQYF. Supplemented by reference TRBV5-5 and TRBJ2-7, the full variable domain reads DAGVTQSPTHLIKTRGQQVTLRCSPISGHKSVSWYQQVLGQGPQFIFQYYEKEERGRGNFPDRFSARQFPNYSSELNVNALLLGDSALYLCASSLGGYRGNEQYFGPGTRLTVT.

The chain has TRBV5-1 and TRBJ2-7, with 7 bases matching TRBD1. The CDR3 is made up of 16 amino acids. The V gene's germline CDR1 is SGHRS and CDR2 YFSETQ. The trim removed 0 bases at V and 4 bases at J, leaving 10 bases unmatched. CDR3 bases: TGCGCCAGCAGCTTGGAAGGGGGCCGAATCGGATACGAGCAGTACTTC. It specifies CASSLEGGRIGYEQYF.

The chain is built from TRBV5-1 and TRBJ1-6, with a possible D match to TRBD1 (5 bases). V lost 5 bases and J 5 bases, leaving 14 bases between the germline ends. Germline V lookup: CDR1 SGHRS, CDR2 YFSETQ. The CDR3 extends over 15 amino acids. CDR3: CASSPTAGNNSPLHF. The CDR3, as DNA: TGCGCCAGCAGTCCCACAGCAGGGAATAATTCACCCCTCCACTTT. The full variable domain, in which reference TRBV5-1 and TRBJ1-6 provide the parts outside the CDR3, is KAGVTQTPRYLIKTRGQQVTLSCSPISGHRSVSWYQQTPGQGLQFLFEYFSETQRNKGNFPGRFSGRQFSNSRSEMNVSTLELGDSALYLCASSPTAGNNSPLHFGNGTRLTVT.

The V gene is TRBV28, the J gene TRBJ2-7, with no clear D. Trimming took off 1 base at V and 3 bases at J, with 7 bases between the two ends. This CDR3 contains 13 residues. Per the germline V gene, CDR1 is MDHEN and CDR2 is SYDVKM. Here the CDR3 reads CASSLLSRYEQYF. For the CDR3, the DNA is TGTGCCAGCAGTTTATTATCTCGCTACGAGCAGTACTTC.